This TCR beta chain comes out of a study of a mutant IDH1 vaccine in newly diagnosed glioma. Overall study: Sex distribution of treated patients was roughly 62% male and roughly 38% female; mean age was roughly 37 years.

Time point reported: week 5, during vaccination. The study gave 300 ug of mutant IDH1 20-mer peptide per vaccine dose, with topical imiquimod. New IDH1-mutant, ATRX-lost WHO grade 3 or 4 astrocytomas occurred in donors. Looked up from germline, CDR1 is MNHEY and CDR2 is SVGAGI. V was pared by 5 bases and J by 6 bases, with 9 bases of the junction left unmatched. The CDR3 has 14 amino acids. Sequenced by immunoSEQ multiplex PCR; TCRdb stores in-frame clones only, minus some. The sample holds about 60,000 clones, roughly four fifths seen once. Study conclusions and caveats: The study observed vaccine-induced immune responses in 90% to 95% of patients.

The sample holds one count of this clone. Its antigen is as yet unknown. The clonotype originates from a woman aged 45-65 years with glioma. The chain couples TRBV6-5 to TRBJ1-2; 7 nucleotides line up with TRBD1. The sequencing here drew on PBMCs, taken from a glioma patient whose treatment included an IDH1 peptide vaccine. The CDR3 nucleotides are TGTGCCAGCAGTACGATTGCAGGGGGACATGGCTACACCTTC. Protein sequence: CASSTIAGGHGYTF.